Presented here are 2 T cell receptor beta chains from one specimen sequenced in a study of OX40 agonist ivuxolimab in advanced cancers. This table comes from immunoSEQ multiplex PCR, and its TCRdb copy is limited to in-frame clones, with some not included. Among more than 40,000 clones listed, more than 85% were seen once. The source was CD4+ or CD8+ T cells sorted from blood, collected in a trial of the OX40 agonist ivuxolimab. The receptors stem from an adult with an advanced solid tumor such as melanoma, head and neck, liver or kidney cancer.

This clone was seen once. This chain joins TRBV4-2 and TRBJ2-1; 8 bases match TRBD2. Germline CDR1 reads LGHNA; CDR2 reads YNFKEQ. The CDR3 is 17 amino acids. V gave up 0 bases and J gave up 4 bases; unmatched junction bases: 8. The CDR3 DNA sequence: TGTGCCAGCAGCCAAGACCCCGGGACTAGTTGGTACAATGAGCAGTTCTTC. It codes for CASSQDPGTSWYNEQFF.

The chain links TRBV15 to TRBJ1-1; weak D call: TRBD1 (6 bases). Trimming left V 3 bases short and J 2 bases short, with 13 bases between. The CDR3 extends over 15 amino acids. The germline V gene encodes CDR1 LNHNV and CDR2 YYDKDF (reference sequence). The CDR3 sequence: CATSRNRVRNTEAFF. In DNA, the CDR3 is TGTGCCACCAGCAGGAACAGGGTGAGAAACACTGAAGCTTTCTTT.